A selection of T cell receptor beta chains follows, all from one sample in a study of cytomegalovirus exposure and HLA in healthy donors. TCRdb keeps only in-frame clones here, not all; method: immunoSEQ multiplex PCR. This repertoire shows approximately 60,000 clones, around 90% found once; its top ten account for more than 2.5%. Sequenced: PBMCs. The receptors were sampled from a man between 18 and 35 years old in good health and CMV-seronegative. CDR3s include the opening cysteine and the closing phenylalanine or tryptophan. Each record gives: clone size, V gene, J gene, CDR3 protein. Only part of the rows carry a size: once, few, many, or a class if the clone is expanded.

clone size: -
V gene: TRBV18
J gene: TRBJ1-5
CDR3 protein: CASSPQGAGNQPQHF

clone size: -
V gene: TRBV7-7
J gene: TRBJ2-5
CDR3 protein: CASSFLAGVWETQYF

clone size: -
V gene: TRBV7-9
J gene: TRBJ2-7
CDR3 protein: CASSLGGSGRSYEQYF

clone size: few
V gene: TRBV6-1
J gene: TRBJ1-4
CDR3 protein: CASSDRDTYEKLFF

clone size: -
V gene: TRBV5-1
J gene: TRBJ1-3
CDR3 protein: CASSFTGTGANGGNTIYF

clone size: -
V gene: TRBV6-5
J gene: TRBJ2-2
CDR3 protein: CASSYSAGELFF

clone size: once
V gene: TRBV6-6
J gene: TRBJ2-5
CDR3 protein: CASETSGYRMETQYF

clone size: -
V gene: TRBV6-1
J gene: TRBJ2-7
CDR3 protein: CASSAGGTGGYEQYF

clone size: -
V gene: TRBV6-5
J gene: TRBJ1-1
CDR3 protein: CASSYSGTGATEAFF

clone size: once
V gene: TRBV10-1
J gene: TRBJ2-5
CDR3 protein: CASSGGTGETQYF

clone size: -
V gene: TRBV28
J gene: TRBJ2-7
CDR3 protein: CASSFGAAGRDEQYF

clone size: -
V gene: TRBV10-3
J gene: TRBJ2-7
CDR3 protein: CAISPDRYEQYF

clone size: -
V gene: TRBV13
J gene: TRBJ2-1
CDR3 protein: CASSSGLNNEQFF

clone size: -
V gene: TRBV19
J gene: TRBJ1-5
CDR3 protein: CASSIKSGPYSNQPQHF

clone size: -
V gene: TRBV30
J gene: TRBJ2-3
CDR3 protein: CAWKWTSGTDTQYF

clone size: -
V gene: TRBV6-5
J gene: TRBJ1-1
CDR3 protein: CASRKGAVNTEAFF

clone size: once
V gene: TRBV28
J gene: TRBJ1-5
CDR3 protein: CASSLVRGGNQPQHF

clone size: -
V gene: TRBV7-9
J gene: TRBJ1-1
CDR3 protein: CASSLVGTGDTEAFF

clone size: -
V gene: TRBV27
J gene: TRBJ1-2
CDR3 protein: CASRPSGGGGYTF

clone size: -
V gene: TRBV27
J gene: TRBJ2-3
CDR3 protein: CASSRRQGLFRDTQYF

clone size: -
V gene: TRBV9
J gene: TRBJ2-7
CDR3 protein: CASSAGTSGIPEQYF

clone size: once
V gene: TRBV30
J gene: TRBJ2-7
CDR3 protein: CACQDLTYEQYF

clone size: -
V gene: TRBV27
J gene: TRBJ2-4
CDR3 protein: CASSLGLKNIQYF

clone size: few
V gene: TRBV18
J gene: TRBJ1-4
CDR3 protein: CASSPQKTDRINEKLFF

clone size: -
V gene: TRBV28
J gene: TRBJ2-2
CDR3 protein: CASSPRQGRLFF

clone size: -
V gene: TRBV5-4
J gene: TRBJ2-2
CDR3 protein: CASSPPGSSNTGELFF

clone size: -
V gene: TRBV5-4
J gene: TRBJ1-1
CDR3 protein: CASSLERTGDFEAFF

clone size: -
V gene: TRBV29-1
J gene: TRBJ2-5
CDR3 protein: CSVRGGTSGAGETQYF

clone size: -
V gene: TRBV11-2
J gene: TRBJ1-3
CDR3 protein: CASSLLGPGSGNTIYF

clone size: -
V gene: TRBV28
J gene: TRBJ2-1
CDR3 protein: CASSFPRSVQNNEQFF

clone size: -
V gene: TRBV5-1
J gene: TRBJ2-7
CDR3 protein: CASSLGRAGYEQYF

clone size: few
V gene: TRBV2
J gene: TRBJ1-2
CDR3 protein: CASSGDDRGGLSGYTF

clone size: -
V gene: TRBV15
J gene: TRBJ2-7
CDR3 protein: CATSRDFLYEQYF

clone size: -
V gene: TRBV5-6
J gene: TRBJ2-1
CDR3 protein: CASSFHPGGSYNEQFF

clone size: -
V gene: TRBV4-2
J gene: TRBJ1-1
CDR3 protein: CASSSQIAGGTEAFF

clone size: -
V gene: TRBV18
J gene: TRBJ2-1
CDR3 protein: CASSPPEGVSYNEQFF

clone size: -
V gene: TRBV28
J gene: TRBJ1-4
CDR3 protein: CATLTGGAGRSYEKLFF

clone size: -
V gene: TRBV10-3
J gene: TRBJ2-2
CDR3 protein: CAISNPQGVGGELFF

clone size: -
V gene: TRBV27
J gene: TRBJ2-1
CDR3 protein: CASSSQGRRANEQFF

clone size: -
V gene: TRBV19
J gene: TRBJ2-2
CDR3 protein: CATRGSPNTGELFF

clone size: -
V gene: TRBV7-2
J gene: TRBJ1-3
CDR3 protein: CASSLDRGSGNTIYF

clone size: -
V gene: TRBV7-2
J gene: TRBJ2-4
CDR3 protein: CASSSIAGAKNIQYF

clone size: -
V gene: TRBV5-8
J gene: TRBJ1-4
CDR3 protein: CASSFQNEKLFF

clone size: -
V gene: TRBV11-2
J gene: TRBJ1-1
CDR3 protein: CASSPAVMNTEAFF

clone size: -
V gene: TRBV6-6
J gene: TRBJ1-5
CDR3 protein: CASSYGGNQPQHF

clone size: -
V gene: TRBV6-5
J gene: TRBJ2-7
CDR3 protein: CASSLTSFAYEQYF

clone size: -
V gene: TRBV7-9
J gene: TRBJ1-4
CDR3 protein: CASSLGTGGEKLFF

clone size: -
V gene: TRBV18
J gene: TRBJ2-7
CDR3 protein: CASSPSQGVRTYEQYF

clone size: -
V gene: TRBV2
J gene: TRBJ2-7
CDR3 protein: CASSFDRGVPKEQYF

clone size: once
V gene: TRBV19
J gene: TRBJ2-3
CDR3 protein: CASSIRREGHTRTDTQYF

clone size: -
V gene: TRBV27
J gene: TRBJ2-7
CDR3 protein: CASKGLAESSSYEQYF